This TCR beta chain was documented in a study of OX40 agonist ivuxolimab in advanced cancers. Study-level information: In three patients, partial responses were observed, one with hepatocellular carcinoma and two with cutaneous melanoma.

A word on this clone: Its antigen is as yet unknown.

Germline V CDR1 and CDR2: MDHEN, SYDVKM. The CDR3 has 13 residues. The V and J ends lost 5 bases and 9 bases, in that order; junction bases with no gene match: 7. Study conclusions and caveats: Expanded clones belonging to CD8+ T cells outnumbered, on average, those of CD4+. Both blood CD4+ and CD8+ T cells showed clonal growth by week 6 at 0.1 to 3.0 mg/kg. Still undetermined is the antigen specificity of the expanded peripheral T cells.

TCRdb's table, derived via immunoSEQ multiplex PCR, lists solely in-frame clones and lacks some. This sample carries 25,000 to 35,000 clones, 85% to 95% of them seen once, and the ten largest clones take about 25%. The origin of this receptor is an adult with an advanced solid tumor such as melanoma, head and neck, liver or kidney cancer. Here the sequenced sample was CD4+ or CD8+ T cells sorted from blood, taken in a trial of the OX40 agonist ivuxolimab. This chain links TRBV28 with TRBJ2-1; 7 positions match TRBD1. The CDR3 spells CASSTAQGTEQFF. CDR3 sequence (DNA): TGTGCCAGCAGTACTGCACAGGGGACTGAGCAGTTCTTC.